The 27 T cell receptor beta chains given below trace back to one sample, sequenced in a study of blood T cell repertoires in COVID-19 (dated by TCRdb to about 2020). To prepare the library, the immunoSEQ multiplex PCR assay was applied. TCRdb holds this immuneACCESS table with in-frame rearrangements only. Some clones are missing; in checked studies, unresolved V genes explain under half, and the rest has no known cause. This sample gives 140,000 or so clones in total; around 72% of them show up just once. Less than 2.5% of the sample is in the top ten clones. The specimen was peripheral blood. The source of these receptors is a woman aged 55-69 years with acute or convalescent COVID-19.

This chain uses TRBV11-1 with TRBJ1-2; 7 nucleotides match TRBD1. This CDR3 region has 14 residues. With V trimmed by 4 bases and J by 4 bases, 6 bases remained unmatched. Germline values: CDR1 SGHAT, CDR2 FQDESV (reference sequence). The CDR3 sequence is CASSSGGPSYGYTF. The CDR3 nucleotides are TGTGCCAGCAGCTCAGGGGGGCCCTCCTATGGCTACACCTTC.

This chain links TRBV28 with TRBJ2-7; TRBD2 matches 8 bases. Germline V CDR1 and CDR2: MDHEN, SYDVKM. J gave up 5 bases and V 4 bases, and 7 bases lay outside the gene matches. The CDR3 is 14 residues long. CDR3 sequence (DNA): TGTGCCAGCAGTTATTCCGGGACTAGAGACGAGCAGTACTTC. It translates to CASSYSGTRDEQYF.

The J gene is TRBJ1-4, the V gene TRBV6-5, with no clear D. Trimming cost V 6 bases and J 4 bases, with 12 bases left between them. The germline CDR1 and CDR2 sequences are MNHEY and SVGAGI. This CDR3 is built from 14 residues. CDR3 loop: CASRRTADNEKLFF. The CDR3 nucleotides are TGTGCCAGCAGACGGACTGCGGATAATGAAAAACTGTTTTTT.

The rearrangement joins TRBV30 to TRBJ1-2; 9 nucleotides agree with TRBD1. V lost 4 bases, J lost 8 bases, and 11 bases stayed unmatched. The CDR3 totals 14 residues. Germline loops: CDR1 GTSNPN, CDR2 SVGIG (reference sequence). DNA of the CDR3: TGTGCCTGGAATCGGCCCGGGACAGGGAGCGGCTACACCTTC. This gives the protein CAWNRPGTGSGYTF.

The gene calls are TRBV2 and TRBJ1-3; unclear D gene. There are 12 residues in the CDR3. The V gene's germline CDR1 is SNHLY and CDR2 FYNNEI. The V gene lost 10 bases and the J gene lost 5 bases, with 12 bases spanning the gap. CDR3 DNA sequence: TGTGCCACCAGAGCCGACAGAAACACCATATATTTT. Its protein product is CATRADRNTIYF.

The V gene is TRBV30, the J gene TRBJ1-1, with D possibly matching TRBD1 (5 bases). Trimming took 7 bases from V and 0 from J, leaving 12 bases between them. CDR1 is GTSNPN, CDR2 SVGIG, per germline (reference sequence). This CDR3 is 13 amino acids long. The CDR3 region is CASSQGMNTEAFF. In nucleotides, the CDR3 is TGTGCCTCGTCGCAGGGTATGAACACTGAAGCTTTCTTT.

This clone has only one observation. The CDR3 is CASSLVGYTF. CDR3 nucleotides: TGTGCCAGCAGTCTCGTGGGCTACACCTTC. This rearrangement joins TRBV27 to TRBJ1-2; D ambiguous. Germline V gene lookup returns CDR1 MNHEY and CDR2 SMNVEV (reference sequence). The CDR3 extends over 10 amino acids. V shed 5 bases and J shed 8 bases, with 6 bases lying between them.

CDR3 protein: CAILQGLRNTIYF. The CDR3 region has the DNA TGTGCCATCCTTCAGGGGTTACGAAACACCATATATTTT. The rearrangement uses TRBV6-5 and TRBJ1-3; a weak D match, TRBD1 (6 bases). This CDR3 is 13 amino acids long. Germline-derived CDR1 and CDR2 are MNHEY and SVGAGI. V lost 10 bases to trimming and J lost 5 bases, with 15 bases between them.

The count of this clone is one. The V call is TRBV27, the J call TRBJ2-7, with TRBD2 matching over 8 bases. V was pared by 11 bases and J by 2 bases, with 14 bases of the junction left unmatched. Germline V gene lookup returns CDR1 MNHEY and CDR2 SMNVEV (reference sequence). The CDR3 is 15 amino acids. CDR3 residues: CASRGSTSVTYEQYF. CDR3 in DNA: TGTGCCTCCCGGGGGTCGACTAGCGTAACCTACGAGCAGTACTTC.

The CDR3 sequence is CASSLNRLVGYEQFF. CDR3 nucleotide sequence: TGTGCCAGCAGCCTAAACAGGCTTGTGGGGTATGAGCAGTTCTTC. This rearrangement joins TRBV28 to TRBJ2-1, with D tentatively TRBD1 (5 bases). The germline V gene has CDR1 MDHEN and CDR2 SYDVKM. The CDR3 has 15 residues. With 6 bases removed from V and 8 bases from J, the gap between germline ends came to 20 bases.

The chain couples TRBV10-3 to TRBJ1-2; 8 nucleotides match TRBD1. The junction had 5 bases not matched to a gene; V was cut back by 5 bases and J by 6 bases. Germline values: CDR1 ENHRY, CDR2 SYGVKD. The CDR3 runs 13 residues. CDR3 nucleotide sequence: TGTGCCATCAGTCCGACAGGGGCTAATGGCTACACCTTC. Translation gives CAISPTGANGYTF.

The chain uses TRBV5-1 and TRBJ2-1, with 8 bases matching TRBD2. J lost 6 bases, V lost 4 bases, and 12 bases had no gene match. CDR1 is SGHRS and CDR2 is YFSETQ in the germline V gene. The CDR3 sequence is 16 residues long. CDR3: CASSQTSGGRGNEQFF. CDR3 DNA: TGCGCCAGCAGCCAAACTAGCGGCGGACGGGGCAATGAGCAGTTCTTC.

The rearrangement links TRBV30 to TRBJ1-2; D is undetermined. Per germline, CDR1 GTSNPN and CDR2 SVGIG (reference sequence). V was shortened by 3 bases and J by 4 bases, with 9 bases between the two germline ends. This CDR3 spans 12 amino acids. DNA for the CDR3: TGTGCCTGGAGCCCGAGCCTCTATGGCTACACCTTC. Amino acids: CAWSPSLYGYTF.

The chain combines TRBV28 with TRBJ2-5; D possibly corresponds to TRBD2 (6 bases). Germline CDR1 is MDHEN and CDR2 is SYDVKM. The V end was cut by 3 bases, the J end by 0 bases, with 8 bases between. The CDR3 has 14 amino acids. Here the CDR3 reads CASSLGLYQETQYF. DNA of the CDR3: TGTGCCAGCAGTTTGGGACTGTACCAAGAGACCCAGTACTTC.

V usage is TRBV10-1 and J usage is TRBJ2-3, with TRBD2 as a possible D gene (5 bases). This CDR3 is built from 15 residues. Germline V gene lookup returns CDR1 WNHNN and CDR2 SYGVQD (reference sequence). Trimming removed 1 base at V and 5 bases at J, with 13 bases between. The CDR3 DNA sequence: TGCGCCAGCAGTGAGTGGGCCGGTGCGGGAGATACGCAGTATTTT. Amino acid sequence: CASSEWAGAGDTQYF.

The chain has TRBV18 and TRBJ1-1, with 7 positions matching TRBD1. In germline, CDR1 is KGHSH, CDR2 LQKENI. This CDR3 is built from 14 residues. With V trimmed by 6 bases and J by 2 bases, 6 bases remained unmatched. The CDR3 here is CASSRQGSNTEAFF. CDR3 sequence (DNA): TGTGCCAGCTCGAGACAGGGCTCAAACACTGAAGCTTTCTTT.

The rearrangement joins TRBV28 to TRBJ1-5; TRBD1 is a possible D gene (5 bases). CDR1 and CDR2 (germline): MDHEN, SYDVKM. The CDR3 loop spans 15 amino acids. V was clipped by 6 bases and J by 0 bases, with 12 bases between them. DNA of the CDR3: TGTGCCAGCAGGATAGCCGGGGGTAGCAATCAGCCCCAGCATTTT. Translating gives CASRIAGGSNQPQHF.

V usage is TRBV25-1 and J usage is TRBJ1-3; D is uncertain. The germline V gene has CDR1 MGHDK and CDR2 SYGVNS. The CDR3 contains 17 residues. V dropped 4 bases and J dropped 6 bases, with 22 bases sitting between them. CDR3 region: CASSGSTAGVGLNTIYF. CDR3 nucleotide sequence: TGTGCCAGCAGTGGATCCACTGCCGGGGTAGGATTAAACACCATATATTTT.

V gene TRBV10-1 combines with J gene TRBJ2-3; 8 bases are shared with TRBD2. CDR1 is WNHNN and CDR2 is SYGVQD in the germline V gene (reference sequence). The ends lost 3 bases at V and 5 bases at J; junction bases unmatched: 7. The CDR3 is made up of 15 amino acids. The chain's CDR3 is CASSDGVAGKDTQYF. The CDR3 coding sequence is TGCGCCAGCAGTGACGGGGTAGCGGGAAAAGATACGCAGTATTTT.

V gene TRBV5-1 combines with J gene TRBJ1-1; possibly TRBD1 for D (6 bases). Looked up from germline, CDR1 is SGHRS and CDR2 is YFSETQ. Between the trimmed V and J ends, which lost 4 bases and 5 bases, there was a span of 12 bases. This CDR3 contains 13 residues. The CDR3 loop reads CASSLPGQTEAFF. The CDR3 DNA sequence: TGCGCCAGCAGCCTCCCCGGACAGACTGAAGCTTTCTTT.

The chain couples TRBV2 to TRBJ2-7; D possibly corresponds to TRBD2 (5 bases). This CDR3 comprises 11 residues. Germline CDR1 is SNHLY and CDR2 is FYNNEI. V dropped 10 bases and J dropped 4 bases, with 11 bases sitting between them. The CDR3 sequence is CATLREYEQYF. The CDR3 DNA follows: TGTGCCACCCTGAGGGAGTACGAGCAGTACTTC.

V is TRBV11-2 and J is TRBJ2-1, with 9 bases identical to TRBD2. Trimming took 1 base from V and 0 from J; bases not matched to a gene: 10. Germline loops: CDR1 SGHAT, CDR2 FQNNGV. CDR3 length equals 19 residues. CDR3 nucleotides: TGTGCCAGCAGCTTAGTAGGGCTAGCGGGGCTTAGCTCCTACAATGAGCAGTTCTTC. Translating it yields CASSLVGLAGLSSYNEQFF.

V is TRBV6-5 and J is TRBJ2-7, with 9 bases that match TRBD2. CDR3 length: 14 residues. J was trimmed by 6 bases and V by 6 bases; bases with no gene match: 9. Per the germline V gene, CDR1 is MNHEY and CDR2 is SVGAGI. The CDR3 is CASSQTSGPVEQYF. The CDR3 region has the DNA TGTGCCAGCAGCCAGACTAGCGGCCCAGTCGAGCAGTACTTC.

The rearrangement joins TRBV27 to TRBJ2-4, with 11 bases fitting TRBD2. V lost 3 bases and J lost 6; bases outside the gene matches: 4. The CDR3 has 15 amino acids. Germline lookup yields CDR1 MNHEY and CDR2 SMNVEV (reference sequence). The CDR3 here is CASSLWGTSGNIQYF. CDR3 bases: TGTGCCAGCAGTTTGTGGGGGACTAGCGGAAACATTCAGTACTTC.

As concerns this clone: One junction end disagrees with the germline gene, perhaps due to a read error. At the DNA level, this CDR3 is encoded by other sequences in the same sample as well. The chain is built from TRBV5-1 and TRBJ1-1, with a weak D call TRBD1 (5 bases). Per the germline V gene, CDR1 is SGHRS and CDR2 is YFSETQ. The CDR3 covers 13 residues. CDR3 amino acids: CASSLGGGTEAFF. The DNA of the CDR3 is TGCGCCAGCAGTTTGGGTGGGGGGACTGAAGCTTTCTTT.

The chain uses TRBV27 and TRBJ1-5; D is possibly TRBD1 (5 bases). CDR1 and CDR2 (germline): MNHEY, SMNVEV (reference sequence). The CDR3 has 16 amino acids. Deletions cut 5 bases from V and 4 bases from J, with 18 bases between. For the CDR3, the DNA is TGTGCCAGCAGTCCCGTGGGTTACAGGAATAATCAGCCCCAGCATTTT. Translation gives CASSPVGYRNNQPQHF.

A few counts support this clone. The CDR3 sequence is CASRGLAESYNEQFF. The CDR3 region has the DNA TGTGCCAGCAGAGGACTAGCGGAGTCCTACAATGAGCAGTTCTTC. The chain recombines TRBV2 with TRBJ2-1; 10 bases match TRBD2. Germline-derived CDR1 and CDR2 are SNHLY and FYNNEI. The CDR3 consists of 15 residues. Trimming took 6 bases from V and 1 from J; bases not matched to a gene: 3.